This is a list of T cell receptor beta chains from one sample in a study of T-cell reconstitution after alpha-beta-depleted transplantation in children. In TCRdb, the PCR reads were re-called with MiXCR into one record per CDR3 protein. The sample lists approximately 250,000 distinct CDR3 sequences; 7.5% to 10% were seen once. The sequencing here drew on PBMCs from the stem cell graft donor, taken from the stem cell graft. The receptors were gathered from a human donor who donated a stem cell graft to a child with SCID. The conserved cysteine and the conserved F or W are not part of the CDR3 here.

v_call	cdr3_length	cdr3_aa
TRBV20-1	13	SASLFGGSNQPQH
TRBV6-1	12	ASSPGLLQETQY
TRBV28	11	ASMRRLQETQY
TRBV5-5	12	ASTRRGEGSPLH
TRBV5-1	12	ASSSTDVGNEQF
TRBV7-8	12	ASSSAGTGPEAF
TRBV11-2	15	ASSPSKGQGAAETQY
TRBV9	13	ASSLHRDGSYEQY
TRBV18	14	ASSRDRESGNQPQH
TRBV20-1	10	SARWQNTEAF
TRBV7-8	15	ASKLSLEGYTSYEQY
TRBV4-1	13	ASSQAGHRNTEAF
TRBV5-1	10	ASSLDGSEQF
TRBV6-1	12	ASTSGGFQETQY
TRBV6-1	14	ASSATTGQATDTQY
TRBV5-1	11	ASRRVGTYEQY
TRBV5-1	15	ASSFRGSRASTDTQY
TRBV7-3	15	ASSLTHGAWGTDTQY
TRBV28	10	ASSRTQETQY
TRBV7-2	15	ASSPGWVGENTGELF
TRBV5-1	15	ASTQLAGGSGANVLT
TRBV7-2	13	ASSLPGALGKTQY
TRBV5-1	14	ASSLFSNRGYNEQF
TRBV9	12	ASSVDEGYQPQH
TRBV4-1	12	ASSQARVTGELF
TRBV30	12	AWRDRGSTDTQY